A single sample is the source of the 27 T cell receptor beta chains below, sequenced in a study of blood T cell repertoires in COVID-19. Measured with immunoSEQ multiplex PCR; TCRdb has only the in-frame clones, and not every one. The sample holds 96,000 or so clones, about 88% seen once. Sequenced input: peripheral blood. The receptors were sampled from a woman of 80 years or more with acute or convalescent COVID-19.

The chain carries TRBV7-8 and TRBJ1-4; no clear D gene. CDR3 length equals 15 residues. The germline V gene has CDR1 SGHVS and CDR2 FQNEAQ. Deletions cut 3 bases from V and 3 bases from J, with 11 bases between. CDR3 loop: CASSFVDIPNEKLFF. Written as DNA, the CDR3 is TGTGCCAGCAGCTTCGTAGACATACCTAATGAAAAACTGTTTTTT.

The CDR3 protein is CASGNRDGYTF. CDR3 DNA sequence: TGTGCCAGCGGAAACAGGGACGGCTACACCTTC. The J gene is TRBJ1-2, the V gene TRBV7-8, with D perhaps matching TRBD1 (6 bases). The V gene lost 8 bases and the J gene lost 8 bases, with 12 bases spanning the gap. From germline, CDR1 is SGHVS and CDR2 FQNEAQ. CDR3 length: 11 amino acids. The variable domain in full, with the rest retrieved from reference TRBV7-8 and TRBJ1-2, is GAGVSQSPRYKVAKRGQDVALRCDPISGHVSLFWYQQALGQGPEFLTYFQNEAQLDKSGLPSDRFFAERPEGSVSTLKIQRTQQEDSAVYLCASGNRDGYTFGSGTRLTVV.

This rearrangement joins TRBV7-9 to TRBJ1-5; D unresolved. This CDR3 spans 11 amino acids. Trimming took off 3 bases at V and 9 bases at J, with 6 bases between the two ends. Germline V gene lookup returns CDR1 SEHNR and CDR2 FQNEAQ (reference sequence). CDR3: CASSFGGPQHF. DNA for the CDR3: TGTGCCAGCAGCTTCGGAGGGCCCCAGCATTTT.

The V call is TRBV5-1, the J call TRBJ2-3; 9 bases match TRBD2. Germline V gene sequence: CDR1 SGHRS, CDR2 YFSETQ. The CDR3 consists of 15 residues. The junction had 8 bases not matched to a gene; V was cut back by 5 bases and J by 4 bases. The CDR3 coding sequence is TGCGCCAGCAGTAGGAGCGGGGGGCCCCCAGATACGCAGTATTTT. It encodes CASSRSGGPPDTQYF.

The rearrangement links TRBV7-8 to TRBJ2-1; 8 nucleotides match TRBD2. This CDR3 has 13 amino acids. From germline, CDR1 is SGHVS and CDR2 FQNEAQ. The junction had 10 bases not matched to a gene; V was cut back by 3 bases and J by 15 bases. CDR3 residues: CASSFSGGGERFF. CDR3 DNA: TGTGCCAGCAGCTTCAGCGGGGGAGGTGAAAGGTTCTTC.

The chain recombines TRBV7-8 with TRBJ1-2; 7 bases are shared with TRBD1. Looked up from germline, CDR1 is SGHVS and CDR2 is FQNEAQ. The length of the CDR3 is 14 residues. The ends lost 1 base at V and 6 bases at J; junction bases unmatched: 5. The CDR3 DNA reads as TGTGCCAGCAGCTTAGAGGGGGCGCGAGATGGCTACACCTTC. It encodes CASSLEGARDGYTF.

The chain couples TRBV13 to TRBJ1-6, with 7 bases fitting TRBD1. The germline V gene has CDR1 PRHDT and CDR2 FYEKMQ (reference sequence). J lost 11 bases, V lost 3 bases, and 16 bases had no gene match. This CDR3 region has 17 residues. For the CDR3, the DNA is TGTGCCAGCAGCTTTCGCCTGCGACAGGGAATAAAGACACCCCTCCACTTT. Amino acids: CASSFRLRQGIKTPLHF.

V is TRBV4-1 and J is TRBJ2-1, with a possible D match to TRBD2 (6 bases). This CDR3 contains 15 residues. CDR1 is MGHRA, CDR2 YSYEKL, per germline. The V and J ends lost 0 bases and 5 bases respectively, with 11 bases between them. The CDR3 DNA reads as TGCGCCAGCAGCCAAGATTCCGGACTAAACAATGAGCAGTTCTTC. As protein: CASSQDSGLNNEQFF.

CDR3 sequence (DNA): TGTGCCAGCAGCCAAGACCCTACTTTAACTTTCTTT. As protein: CASSQDPTLTFF. The V gene is TRBV3-1 (or the pseudogene TRBV3-2), the J gene TRBJ1-1; the D is unclear. Trimming took 0 bases from V and 12 from J, leaving 11 bases between them. Germline assignment: CDR1 LGHDT and CDR2 YNNKEL (reference sequence). This CDR3 is 12 amino acids long.

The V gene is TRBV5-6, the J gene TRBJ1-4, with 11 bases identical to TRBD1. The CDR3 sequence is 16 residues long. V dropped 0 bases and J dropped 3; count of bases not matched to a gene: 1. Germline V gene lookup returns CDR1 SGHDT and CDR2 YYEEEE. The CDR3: CASSLEGQGANEKLFF. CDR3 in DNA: TGTGCCAGCAGCTTGGAGGGACAGGGGGCTAATGAAAAACTGTTTTTT.

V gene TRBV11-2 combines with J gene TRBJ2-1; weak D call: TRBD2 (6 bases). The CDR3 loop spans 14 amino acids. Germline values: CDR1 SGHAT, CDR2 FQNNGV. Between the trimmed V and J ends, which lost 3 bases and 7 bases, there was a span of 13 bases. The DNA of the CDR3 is TGTGCCAGCAGCTTTCGGGACTCCTTAAATGAGCAGTTCTTC. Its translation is CASSFRDSLNEQFF.

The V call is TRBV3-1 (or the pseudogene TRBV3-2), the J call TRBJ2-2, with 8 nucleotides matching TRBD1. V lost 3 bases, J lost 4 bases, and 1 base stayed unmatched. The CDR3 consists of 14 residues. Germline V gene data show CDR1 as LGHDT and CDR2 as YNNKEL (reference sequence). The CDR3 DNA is TGTGCCAGCAGCCACACAGGGGGCACCGGGGAGCTGTTTTTT. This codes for CASSHTGGTGELFF.

The CDR3 region is CSASLGQGNQPQHF. The CDR3, as DNA: TGCAGTGCTAGTTTGGGTCAGGGCAATCAGCCCCAGCATTTT. The chain combines TRBV20-1 with TRBJ1-5; no clear D gene. Germline V gene sequence: CDR1 DFQATT, CDR2 SNEGSKA (reference sequence). The CDR3 is 14 amino acids. V lost 3 bases and J lost 2, with 11 bases in between.

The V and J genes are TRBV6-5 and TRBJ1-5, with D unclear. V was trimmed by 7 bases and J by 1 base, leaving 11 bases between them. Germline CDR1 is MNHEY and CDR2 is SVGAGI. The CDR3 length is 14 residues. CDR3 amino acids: CASTEGSSNQPQHF. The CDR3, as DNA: TGTGCCAGCACAGAGGGATCCAGCAATCAGCCCCAGCATTTT.

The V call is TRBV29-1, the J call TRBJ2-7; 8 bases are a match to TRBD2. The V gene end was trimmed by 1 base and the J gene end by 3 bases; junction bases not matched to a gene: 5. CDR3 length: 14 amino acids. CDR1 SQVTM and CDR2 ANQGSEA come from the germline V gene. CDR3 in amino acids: CSVEGSGSNYEQYF. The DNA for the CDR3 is TGCAGCGTTGAAGGGAGCGGGAGTAACTACGAGCAGTACTTC.

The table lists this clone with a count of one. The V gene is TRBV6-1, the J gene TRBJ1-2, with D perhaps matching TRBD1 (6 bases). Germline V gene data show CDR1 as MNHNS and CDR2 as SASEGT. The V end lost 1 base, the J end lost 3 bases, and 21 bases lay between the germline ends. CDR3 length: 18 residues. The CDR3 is CASSEEAPHAGAYYGYTF. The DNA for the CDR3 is TGTGCCAGCAGTGAAGAGGCCCCTCATGCAGGGGCCTACTATGGCTACACCTTC.

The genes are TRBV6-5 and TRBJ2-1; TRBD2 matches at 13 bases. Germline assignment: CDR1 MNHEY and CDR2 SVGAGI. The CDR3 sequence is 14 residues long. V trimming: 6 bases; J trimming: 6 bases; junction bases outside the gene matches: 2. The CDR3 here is CASRGTSGTNEQFF. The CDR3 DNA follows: TGTGCCAGCAGGGGGACTAGCGGGACCAATGAGCAGTTCTTC.

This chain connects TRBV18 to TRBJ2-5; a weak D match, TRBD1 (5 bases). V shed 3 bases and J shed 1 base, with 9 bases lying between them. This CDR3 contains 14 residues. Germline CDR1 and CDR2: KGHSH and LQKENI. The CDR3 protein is CASSPLDTQETQYF. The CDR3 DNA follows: TGTGCCAGCTCACCGCTGGACACCCAAGAGACCCAGTACTTC.

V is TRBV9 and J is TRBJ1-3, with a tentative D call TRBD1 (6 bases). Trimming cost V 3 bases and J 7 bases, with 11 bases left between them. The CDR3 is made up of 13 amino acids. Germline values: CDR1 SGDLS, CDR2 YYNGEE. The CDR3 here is CASSEGRGNTIYF. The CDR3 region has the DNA TGTGCCAGCAGCGAGGGAAGGGGGAACACCATATATTTT.

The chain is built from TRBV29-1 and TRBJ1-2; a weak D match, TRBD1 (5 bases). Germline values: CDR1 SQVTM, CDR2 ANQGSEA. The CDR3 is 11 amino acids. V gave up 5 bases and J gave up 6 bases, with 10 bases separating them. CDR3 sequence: CSVFFRDGYTF. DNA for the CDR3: TGCAGCGTTTTCTTCAGGGATGGCTACACCTTC.

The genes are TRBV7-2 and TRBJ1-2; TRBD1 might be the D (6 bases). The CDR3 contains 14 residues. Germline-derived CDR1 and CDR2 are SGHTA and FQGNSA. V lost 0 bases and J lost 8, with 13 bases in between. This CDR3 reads CASSLAPGAEGYTF. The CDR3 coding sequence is TGTGCCAGCAGCTTAGCTCCAGGGGCTGAAGGCTACACCTTC.

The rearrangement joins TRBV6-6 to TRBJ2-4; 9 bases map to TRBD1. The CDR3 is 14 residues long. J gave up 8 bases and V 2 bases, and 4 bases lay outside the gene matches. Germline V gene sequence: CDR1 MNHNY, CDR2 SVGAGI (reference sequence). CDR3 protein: CASSYPDRGYIQYF. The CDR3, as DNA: TGTGCCAGCAGTTACCCGGACAGGGGATACATTCAGTACTTC.

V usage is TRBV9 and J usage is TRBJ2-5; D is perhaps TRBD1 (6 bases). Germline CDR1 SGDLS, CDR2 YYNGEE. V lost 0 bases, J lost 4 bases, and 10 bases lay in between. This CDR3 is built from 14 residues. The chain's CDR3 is CASSVEVGGETQYF. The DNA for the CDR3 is TGTGCCAGCAGCGTAGAGGTAGGGGGAGAGACCCAGTACTTC.

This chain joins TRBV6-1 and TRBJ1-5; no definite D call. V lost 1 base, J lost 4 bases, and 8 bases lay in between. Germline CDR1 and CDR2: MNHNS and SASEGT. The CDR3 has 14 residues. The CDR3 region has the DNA TGTGCCAGCAGTGAAGACAGCCGAAATCAGCCCCAGCATTTT. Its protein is CASSEDSRNQPQHF.

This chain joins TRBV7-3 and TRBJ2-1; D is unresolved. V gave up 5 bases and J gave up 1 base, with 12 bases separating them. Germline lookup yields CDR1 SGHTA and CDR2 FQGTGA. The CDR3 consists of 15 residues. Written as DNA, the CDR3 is TGTGCCAGCAGCCCACAGCCGATTTCCTACAATGAGCAGTTCTTC. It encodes CASSPQPISYNEQFF. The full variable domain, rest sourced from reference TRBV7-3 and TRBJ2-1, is GAGVSQTPSNKVTEKGKYVELRCDPISGHTALYWYRQSLGQGPEFLIYFQGTGAADDSGLPNDRFFAVRPEGSVSTLKIQRTERGDSAVYLCASSPQPISYNEQFFGPGTRLTVL.

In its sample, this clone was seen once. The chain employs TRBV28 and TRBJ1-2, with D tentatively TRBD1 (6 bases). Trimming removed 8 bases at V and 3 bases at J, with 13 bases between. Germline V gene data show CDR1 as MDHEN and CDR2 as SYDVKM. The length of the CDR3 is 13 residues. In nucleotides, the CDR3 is TGTGCCAGCGGAAGGGACAAATACTATGGCTACACCTTC. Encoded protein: CASGRDKYYGYTF.

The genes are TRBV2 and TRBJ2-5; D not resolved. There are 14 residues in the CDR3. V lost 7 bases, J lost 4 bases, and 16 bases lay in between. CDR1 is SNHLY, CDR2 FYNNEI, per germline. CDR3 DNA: TGTGCCAGCACCCCCTTCCTAGTAACAGAGACCCAGTACTTC. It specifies CASTPFLVTETQYF.